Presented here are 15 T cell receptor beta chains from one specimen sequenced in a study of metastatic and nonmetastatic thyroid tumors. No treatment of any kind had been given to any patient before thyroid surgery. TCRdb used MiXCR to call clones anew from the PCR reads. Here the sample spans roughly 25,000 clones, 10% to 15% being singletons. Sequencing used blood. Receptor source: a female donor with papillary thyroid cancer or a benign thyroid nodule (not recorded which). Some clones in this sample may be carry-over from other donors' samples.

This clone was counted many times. The CDR3 DNA reads as TGTGCCAGCAGCCCGGGGGGCATGAACACTGAAGCTTTCTTT. The encoded protein is CASSPGGMNTEAFF. The chain employs TRBV12-3 or TRBV12-4 and TRBJ1-1; possibly TRBD1 for D (6 bases). This CDR3 spans 14 amino acids. Trimming left V 6 bases short and J 0 bases short, with 11 bases between.

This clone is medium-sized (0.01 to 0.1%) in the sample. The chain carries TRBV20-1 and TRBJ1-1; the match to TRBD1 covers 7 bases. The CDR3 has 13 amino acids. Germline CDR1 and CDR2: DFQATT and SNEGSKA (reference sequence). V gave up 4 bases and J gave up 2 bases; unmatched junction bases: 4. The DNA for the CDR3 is TGCAGTGCTAAAAGGGACAGAAACACTGAAGCTTTCTTT. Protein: CSAKRDRNTEAFF.

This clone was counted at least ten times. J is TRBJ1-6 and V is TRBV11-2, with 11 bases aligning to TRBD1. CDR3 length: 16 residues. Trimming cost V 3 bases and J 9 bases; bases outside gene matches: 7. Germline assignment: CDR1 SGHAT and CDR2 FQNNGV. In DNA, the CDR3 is TGTGCCAGCAGCTTTAACACCGGGACAGGGGGTTCACCCCTCCACTTT. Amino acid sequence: CASSFNTGTGGSPLHF.

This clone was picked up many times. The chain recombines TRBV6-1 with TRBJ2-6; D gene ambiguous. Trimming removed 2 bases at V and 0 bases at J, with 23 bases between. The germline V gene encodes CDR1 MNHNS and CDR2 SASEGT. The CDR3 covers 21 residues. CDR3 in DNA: TGTGCCAGCAGTGAAAGGCCCCCCCCCCGGACGGTAGACTCTGGGGCCAACGTCCTGACTTTC. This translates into CASSERPPPRTVDSGANVLTF.

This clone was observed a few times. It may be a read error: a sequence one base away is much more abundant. CDR3 sequence: CASSQDLLSGHHNEKLFF. CDR3 sequence (DNA): TGTGCCAGCAGCCAAGATCTCCTGTCGGGACACCATAATGAAAAACTGTTTTTT. This chain links TRBV3-1 with TRBJ1-4; D possibly corresponds to TRBD1 (6 bases). V lost 0 bases, J lost 4 bases, and 18 bases lay in between. CDR3 size: 18 residues. Germline V lookup: CDR1 LGHDT, CDR2 YNNKEL (reference sequence).

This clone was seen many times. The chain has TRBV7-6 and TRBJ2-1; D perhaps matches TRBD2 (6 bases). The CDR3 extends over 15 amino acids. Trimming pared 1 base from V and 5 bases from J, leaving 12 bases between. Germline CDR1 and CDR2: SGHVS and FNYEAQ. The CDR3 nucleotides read TGTGCCAGCAGCTTAGGGGGTGGGAGGAACAATGAGCAGTTCTTC. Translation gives CASSLGGGRNNEQFF.

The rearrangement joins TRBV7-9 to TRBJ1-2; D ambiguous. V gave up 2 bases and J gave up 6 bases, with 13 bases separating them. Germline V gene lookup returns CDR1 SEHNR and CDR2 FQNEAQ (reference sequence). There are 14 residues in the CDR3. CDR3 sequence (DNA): TGTGCCAGCAGCTTATGGTTGGCAGGCGATGGCTACACCTTC. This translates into CASSLWLAGDGYTF.

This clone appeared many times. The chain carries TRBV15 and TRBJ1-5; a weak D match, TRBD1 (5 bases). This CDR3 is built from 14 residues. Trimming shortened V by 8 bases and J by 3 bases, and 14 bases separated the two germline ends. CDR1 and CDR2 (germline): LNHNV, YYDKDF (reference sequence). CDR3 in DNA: TGTGCCACCCAGGGCCGGCGAAACAATCAGCCCCAGCATTTT. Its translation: CATQGRRNNQPQHF. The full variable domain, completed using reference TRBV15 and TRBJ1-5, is DAMVIQNPRYQVTQFGKPVTLSCSQTLNHNVMYWYQQKSSQAPKLLFHYYDKDFNNEADTPDNFQSRRPNTSFCFLDIRSPGLGDTAMYLCATQGRRNNQPQHFGDGTRLSIL.

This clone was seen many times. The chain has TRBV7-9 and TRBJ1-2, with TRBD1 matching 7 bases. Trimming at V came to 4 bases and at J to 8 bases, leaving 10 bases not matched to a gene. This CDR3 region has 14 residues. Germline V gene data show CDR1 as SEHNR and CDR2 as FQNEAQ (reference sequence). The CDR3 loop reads CASSSLTGNRGYTF. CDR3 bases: TGTGCCAGCAGCTCGTTGACAGGGAACCGAGGCTACACCTTC.

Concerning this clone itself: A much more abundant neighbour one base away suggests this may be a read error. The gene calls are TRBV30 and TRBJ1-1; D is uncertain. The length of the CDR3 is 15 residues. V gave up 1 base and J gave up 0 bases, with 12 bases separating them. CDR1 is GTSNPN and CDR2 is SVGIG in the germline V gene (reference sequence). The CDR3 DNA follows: TGTGCCTGGAGTGGGCAGGCGGCTATGAACACTGAAGCTTTCTTT. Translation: CAWSGQAAMNTEAFF. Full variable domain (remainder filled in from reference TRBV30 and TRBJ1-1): SQTIHQWPATLVQPVGSPLSLECTVEGTSNPNLYWYRQAAGRGLQLLFYSVGIGQISSEVPQNLSASRPQDRQFILSSKKLLLSDSGFYLCAWSGQAAMNTEAFFGQGTRLTVV.

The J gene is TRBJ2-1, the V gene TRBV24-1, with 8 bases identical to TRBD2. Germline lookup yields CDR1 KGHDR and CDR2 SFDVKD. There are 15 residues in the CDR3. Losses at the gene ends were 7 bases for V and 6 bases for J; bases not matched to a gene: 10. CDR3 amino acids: CATRPEGAGANEQFF. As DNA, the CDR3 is TGTGCCACCAGGCCAGAGGGAGCGGGAGCCAATGAGCAGTTCTTC.

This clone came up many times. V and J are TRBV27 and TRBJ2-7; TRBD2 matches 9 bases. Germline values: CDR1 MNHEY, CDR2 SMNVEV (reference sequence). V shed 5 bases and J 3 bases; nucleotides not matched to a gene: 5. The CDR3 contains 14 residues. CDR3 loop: CASSLSGRLYEQYF. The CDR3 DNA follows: TGTGCCAGCAGTCTTAGCGGGAGACTCTACGAGCAGTACTTC.

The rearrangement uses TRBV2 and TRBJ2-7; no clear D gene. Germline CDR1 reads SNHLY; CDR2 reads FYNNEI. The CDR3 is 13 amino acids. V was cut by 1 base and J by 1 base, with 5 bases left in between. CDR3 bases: TGTGCCAGCAGTGAAGGGCCGTCCTACGAGCAGTACTTC. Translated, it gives CASSEGPSYEQYF. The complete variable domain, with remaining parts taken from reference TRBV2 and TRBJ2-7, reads EPEVTQTPSHQVTQMGQEVILRCVPISNHLYFYWYRQILGQKVEFLVSFYNNEISEKSEIFDDQFSVERPDGSNFTLKIRSTKLEDSAMYFCASSEGPSYEQYFGPGTRLTVT.

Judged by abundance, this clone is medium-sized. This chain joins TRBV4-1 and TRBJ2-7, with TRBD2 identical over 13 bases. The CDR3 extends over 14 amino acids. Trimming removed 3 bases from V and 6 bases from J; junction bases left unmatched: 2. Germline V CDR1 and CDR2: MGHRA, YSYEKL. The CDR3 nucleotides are TGCGCCAGCAGCCAGGGACTAGCGGGAATCGAGCAGTACTTC. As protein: CASSQGLAGIEQYF.

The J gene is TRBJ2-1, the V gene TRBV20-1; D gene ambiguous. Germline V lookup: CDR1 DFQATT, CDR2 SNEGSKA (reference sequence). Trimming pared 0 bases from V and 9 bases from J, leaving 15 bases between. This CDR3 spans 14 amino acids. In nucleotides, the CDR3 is TGCAGTGCTAGAGATTCGGATCCACCCCCTGAGCAGTTCTTC. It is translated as CSARDSDPPPEQFF.